Listed here are 30 T cell receptor beta chains from one sample, sequenced in a study of cytomegalovirus exposure and HLA in healthy donors. PCR used 60 Vbeta primers and 13 Jbeta primers. The data were produced by immunoSEQ multiplex PCR, yet TCRdb's version contains in-frame clones alone and is incomplete. The table records around 200,000 clones, approximately 70% of them present only once. Sequencing input: PBMCs. These receptor sequences come from a man aged 35-49 years in good health and CMV-seropositive.

The chain employs TRBV7-9 and TRBJ2-7; 8 bases are a match to TRBD1. The germline CDR1 and CDR2 sequences are SEHNR and FQNEAQ (reference sequence). CDR3 length equals 12 residues. J gave up 6 bases and V 6 bases, and 4 bases lay outside the gene matches. The CDR3 spells CASSRTGSEQYF. The DNA for the CDR3 is TGTGCCAGCAGTCGGACAGGGTCCGAGCAGTACTTC.

The V call is TRBV19, the J call TRBJ2-1; 7 bases fit TRBD2. The CDR3 runs to 13 residues. V trimming: 11 bases; J trimming: 2 bases; junction bases outside the gene matches: 6. CDR1 LNHDA and CDR2 SQIVND come from the germline V gene (reference sequence). Written as DNA, the CDR3 is TGTGCCGTAATGGGGAGGGCCTACAATGAGCAGTTCTTC. Encoded protein: CAVMGRAYNEQFF.

The CDR3: CASSGGETGMNYEQYF. The CDR3 region has the DNA TGTGCCAGCAGCGGGGGCGAAACAGGGATGAACTACGAGCAGTACTTC. The chain recombines TRBV7-6 with TRBJ2-7, with D perhaps TRBD1 (6 bases). V lost 5 bases, J lost 3 bases, and 20 bases lay in between. Germline V CDR1 and CDR2: SGHVS, FNYEAQ. The CDR3 spans 16 residues.

This chain uses TRBV5-4 with TRBJ1-2; no definite D call. This CDR3 region has 13 residues. Germline assignment: CDR1 SGHNT and CDR2 YYREEE (reference sequence). The V and J ends lost 1 base and 7 bases respectively, with 11 bases between them. CDR3 sequence reads: CASSLISGGGYTF. Written as DNA, the CDR3 is TGTGCCAGCAGCTTGATTTCGGGAGGTGGCTACACCTTC.

The genes are TRBV7-9 and TRBJ2-2, with 11 bases aligning to TRBD1. The CDR3 is 16 amino acids. CDR1 and CDR2 (germline): SEHNR, FQNEAQ (reference sequence). Unmatched junction bases numbered 7, after V lost 5 bases and J lost 5 bases. CDR3 loop: CASSDRGQGDTGELFF. CDR3 bases: TGTGCCAGCAGCGACCGGGGACAGGGGGATACCGGGGAGCTGTTTTTT.

This clone has more than one count but fewer than ten. This sequence joins TRBV11-2 and TRBJ2-7; D possibly corresponds to TRBD2 (6 bases). CDR3 size: 13 residues. Germline V lookup: CDR1 SGHAT, CDR2 FQNNGV. V lost 3 bases, J lost 6 bases, and 12 bases lay in between. Written as DNA, the CDR3 is TGTGCCAGCAGCTTGTGGCAGGGAGGCGAGCAGTACTTC. Encoded protein: CASSLWQGGEQYF.

The gene calls are TRBV6-6 and TRBJ2-5; TRBD1 matches 7 bases. V shed 6 bases, J shed 5 bases, and the junction held 9 bases outside the gene matches. CDR3 size: 14 residues. Germline CDR1 reads MNHNY; CDR2 reads SVGAGI (reference sequence). This CDR3 is CASSTDRVWETQYF. Here the CDR3 DNA reads TGTGCCAGCAGCACCGACAGGGTCTGGGAGACCCAGTACTTC.

A few counts support this clone. The V gene is TRBV6-1, the J gene TRBJ1-5; 7 bases are a match to TRBD1. The CDR3 totals 15 residues. Germline V gene lookup returns CDR1 MNHNS and CDR2 SASEGT. Trimming cost V 10 bases and J 0 bases; bases outside gene matches: 9. The CDR3 loop reads CANIGQETSNQPQHF. CDR3 nucleotide sequence: TGTGCCAACATCGGACAGGAGACTAGCAATCAGCCCCAGCATTTT.

The V gene is TRBV28, the J gene TRBJ1-1; no firm D call. Trimming shortened V by 4 bases and J by 1 base, and 10 bases separated the two germline ends. Germline V CDR1 and CDR2: MDHEN, SYDVKM. CDR3 length: 14 amino acids. CDR3 residues: CASSSPRSNTEAFF. In DNA, the CDR3 is TGTGCCAGCAGTTCCCCGCGATCGAACACTGAAGCTTTCTTT. The full variable domain, with the rest looked up from reference TRBV28 and TRBJ1-1, is DVKVTQSSRYLVKRTGEKVFLECVQDMDHENMFWYRQDPGLGLRLIYFSYDVKMKEKGDIPEGYSVSREKKERFSLILESASTNQTSMYLCASSSPRSNTEAFFGQGTRLTVV.

The table lists this clone with a few counts. V gene TRBV6-6 combines with J gene TRBJ2-1; 14 bases are shared with TRBD2. Germline V lookup: CDR1 MNHNY, CDR2 SVGAGI (reference sequence). V dropped 6 bases and J dropped 9; count of bases not matched to a gene: 4. The CDR3 sequence is 14 residues long. CDR3 sequence reads: CASRGLAGAFEQFF. The CDR3 bases are TGTGCCAGCAGGGGACTAGCGGGGGCTTTTGAGCAGTTCTTC.

The sample holds one count of this clone. This chain joins TRBV6-4 and TRBJ2-1; 10 nucleotides align to TRBD1. Germline V gene data show CDR1 as MRHNA and CDR2 as SNTAGT. The CDR3 consists of 15 residues. V dropped 6 bases and J dropped 5; count of bases not matched to a gene: 7. The CDR3 loop reads CASRSGTGENNEQFF. The CDR3 DNA reads TGTGCCAGCAGATCCGGGACAGGGGAAAACAATGAGCAGTTCTTC.

The V call is TRBV12-5, the J call TRBJ1-1; D is possibly TRBD1 (5 bases). The CDR3 spans 14 residues. Germline V gene sequence: CDR1 LGHNT, CDR2 FRNRAP. V lost 5 bases and J lost 7, with 17 bases in between. The CDR3 DNA follows: TGTGCTAGTGGTCCGGCCTTTGACAGCGTTGAAGCTTTCTTT. Protein sequence: CASGPAFDSVEAFF.

This chain connects TRBV19 to TRBJ1-1; no definite D call. CDR1 and CDR2 (germline): LNHDA, SQIVND (reference sequence). The CDR3 runs to 13 residues. Trimming removed 6 bases from V and 8 bases from J, with 16 bases in between. CDR3 residues: CASRPLLSGEAFF. The DNA for the CDR3 is TGTGCCAGTAGGCCTCTTCTGAGCGGAGAAGCTTTCTTT.

The chain employs TRBV5-1 and TRBJ1-1; no firm D call. CDR1 is SGHRS and CDR2 is YFSETQ in the germline V gene. V was trimmed by 2 bases and J by 5 bases, leaving 13 bases between them. The CDR3 totals 14 residues. As DNA, the CDR3 is TGCGCCAGCAGCTTTAGCAGTCAAAGGACTGAAGCTTTCTTT. Translating gives CASSFSSQRTEAFF.

The chain employs TRBV9 and TRBJ1-2; 8 bases line up with TRBD1. The CDR3 covers 15 residues. Germline values: CDR1 SGDLS, CDR2 YYNGEE. V shed 3 bases, J shed 7 bases, and the junction held 11 bases outside the gene matches. For the CDR3, the DNA is TGTGCCAGCAGCGCACGACAGGGGACCTTGGGTGGCTACACCTTC. This gives the protein CASSARQGTLGGYTF.

This rearrangement joins TRBV4-2 to TRBJ2-3; TRBD2 agrees at 7 bases. Germline-derived CDR1 and CDR2 are LGHNA and YNFKEQ. The V and J ends lost 0 bases and 4 bases, in that order; junction bases with no gene match: 4. CDR3 size: 15 residues. The CDR3 DNA sequence: TGTGCCAGCAGCCAAGAGGGGGGGTGGTCAGATACGCAGTATTTT. Translating gives CASSQEGGWSDTQYF.

This clone was detected only once. This sequence joins TRBV9 and TRBJ1-2; no clear D. The V gene lost 5 bases and the J gene lost 5 bases, with 19 bases spanning the gap. The germline CDR1 and CDR2 sequences are SGDLS and YYNGEE. CDR3 length equals 15 residues. As DNA, the CDR3 is TGTGCCAGCAGTGTACCCCGGGAGGGTCGGTATGGCTACACCTTC. This sequence encodes CASSVPREGRYGYTF.

This sequence joins TRBV2 and TRBJ1-2, with D possibly being TRBD1 (6 bases). Trimming cost V 5 bases and J 2 bases, with 6 bases left between them. Germline loops: CDR1 SNHLY, CDR2 FYNNEI. This CDR3 comprises 12 residues. The CDR3 bases are TGTGCCAGCAGTCAGGGGAACTATGGCTACACCTTC. Translation gives CASSQGNYGYTF.

Turning to this clone: Relative to the germline gene, one junction end is altered; a read error may explain this. The chain combines TRBV10-3 with TRBJ1-1; tentative D call: TRBD1 (5 bases). Looked up from germline, CDR1 is ENHRY and CDR2 is SYGVKD. This CDR3 spans 11 amino acids. CDR3 bases: TGTGCCATCATCCAGGGCACTGAAGCTTCCTTT. Its protein product is CAIIQGTEASF.

In the case of this clone: One end of the junction is discordant with germline, which a read error may explain. This chain uses TRBV7-9 with TRBJ1-1, with D possibly matching TRBD1 (6 bases). The CDR3 is 15 amino acids. Looked up from germline, CDR1 is SEHNR and CDR2 is FQNEAQ (reference sequence). The CDR3 DNA is TGTTCCAGCAGCTTAATCAGGGGACAGAACACTGAAGCTTTCTTT. As protein: CSSSLIRGQNTEAFF.

As regards this clone: Sequence at one end of the junction differs from germline and may be a read error. The chain links TRBV7-9 to TRBJ1-1; D possibly corresponds to TRBD1 (6 bases). The CDR3 runs 16 residues. From germline, CDR1 is SEHNR and CDR2 FQNEAQ (reference sequence). The chain's CDR3 is CSSSLERGMPRTEAFF. The CDR3 region has the DNA TGTTCCAGCAGCTTAGAGAGGGGGATGCCCCGAACTGAAGCTTTCTTT. The variable domain in full, with the rest retrieved from reference TRBV7-9 and TRBJ1-1, is DTGVSQNPRHKITKRGQNVTFRCDPISEHNRLYWYRQTLGQGPEFLTYFQNEAQLEKSRLLSDRFSAERPKGSFSTLEIQRTEQGDSAMYLCSSSLERGMPRTEAFFGQGTRLTVV.

The chain couples TRBV5-1 to TRBJ1-4; 7 bases fit TRBD1. The V gene end was trimmed by 1 base and the J gene end by 3 bases; junction bases not matched to a gene: 3. CDR1 and CDR2 (germline): SGHRS, YFSETQ. CDR3 length equals 15 residues. The CDR3 is CASSLTGVPNEKLFF. As DNA, the CDR3 is TGCGCCAGCAGCTTGACAGGGGTCCCTAATGAAAAACTGTTTTTT.

The chain recombines TRBV11-2 with TRBJ1-2; D ambiguous. Trimming shortened V by 2 bases and J by 2 bases, and 18 bases separated the two germline ends. The CDR3 consists of 17 residues. Germline V gene sequence: CDR1 SGHAT, CDR2 FQNNGV. CDR3 region: CASSLREGRLRNYGYTF. The CDR3 bases are TGTGCCAGCAGCTTACGGGAGGGCAGACTTAGGAACTATGGCTACACCTTC.

This clone appeared a few times. The genes are TRBV5-8 and TRBJ2-5, with D possibly being TRBD1 (6 bases). The V gene lost 5 bases and the J gene lost 2 bases, with 19 bases spanning the gap. This CDR3 contains 16 residues. Germline CDR1 is SGHTS and CDR2 is YDEGEE. CDR3 protein: CASSSQGTQLQETQYF. The DNA of the CDR3 is TGTGCCAGCAGTTCTCAAGGGACACAGCTACAAGAGACCCAGTACTTC.

This chain links TRBV5-4 with TRBJ2-2; TRBD2 agrees at 8 bases. This CDR3 region has 18 residues. Germline V CDR1 and CDR2: SGHNT, YYREEE (reference sequence). The J segment lost 5 bases and the V segment lost 4 bases, leaving 16 bases of the junction unmatched. The CDR3 nucleotides are TGTGCCAGCAGCAAGGGGCGGGGGGCCCCCTTTGGAACCGGGGAGCTGTTTTTT. The encoded protein is CASSKGRGAPFGTGELFF.

As DNA, the CDR3 is TGTGCCAGTAGTATTGGCAGGGGGCCTTCCCAGCCCCAGCATTTT. Its translation is CASSIGRGPSQPQHF. This chain connects TRBV19 to TRBJ1-5, with TRBD1 identical over 8 bases. The V segment lost 3 bases and the J segment 7 bases; nucleotides outside the gene matches: 8. The CDR3 extends over 15 amino acids. The germline CDR1 and CDR2 sequences are LNHDA and SQIVND (reference sequence).

This sequence joins TRBV9 and TRBJ1-1, with TRBD1 as a possible D gene (5 bases). V was cut by 3 bases and J by 0 bases, with 18 bases left in between. Germline values: CDR1 SGDLS, CDR2 YYNGEE. The CDR3 runs to 17 residues. This CDR3 is CASSASAGGGLNTEAFF. Written as DNA, the CDR3 is TGTGCCAGCAGCGCTTCCGCGGGGGGAGGGTTGAACACTGAAGCTTTCTTT.

Concerning this clone itself: The same CDR3 is also encoded by other DNA sequences in this sample. The rearrangement links TRBV18 to TRBJ2-3; 10 nucleotides match TRBD2. The CDR3 totals 15 residues. V dropped 3 bases and J dropped 2; count of bases not matched to a gene: 2. Germline CDR1 reads KGHSH; CDR2 reads LQKENI. CDR3 DNA sequence: TGTGCCAGCTCACCTCTAGCGGGGGCCACAGATACGCAGTATTTT. This encodes CASSPLAGATDTQYF.

V usage is TRBV19 and J usage is TRBJ1-1; TRBD1 aligns across 7 bases. The CDR3 loop spans 13 amino acids. CDR1 LNHDA and CDR2 SQIVND come from the germline V gene (reference sequence). V lost 4 bases and J lost 4; bases outside the gene matches: 3. The CDR3 loop is CASSTTGFTEAFF. The CDR3 DNA follows: TGTGCCAGTAGTACGACAGGGTTCACTGAAGCTTTCTTT.

The J gene is TRBJ2-5, the V gene TRBV29-1; the D gene is possibly TRBD2 (6 bases). CDR3 length: 15 residues. CDR1 is SQVTM and CDR2 is ANQGSEA in the germline V gene. V lost 0 bases and J lost 4, with 15 bases in between. For the CDR3, the DNA is TGCAGCGTTGAAGATCCCGGGAGCCTCGCAGAGACCCAGTACTTC. It encodes CSVEDPGSLAETQYF.